This record covers a single TCR beta chain. Germline CDR1 is KGHSY and CDR2 is FQNENV. The CDR3 extends over 15 amino acids. V lost 0 bases and J lost 4, with 10 bases in between. The data are from a study of blood T cell repertoires in COVID-19. Study overall: Donors in the United States, Italy and Spain gave samples during acute or convalescent COVID-19.

Only in-frame clones appear in the TCRdb table, and some are missing; sequencing was by immunoSEQ multiplex PCR. The sample lists 100,000 or so clones; around four fifths were seen once. The chain carries TRBV16 and TRBJ1-5; D ambiguous. Sequenced material: peripheral blood. The sequence came from a woman between 65 and 79 years old with acute or convalescent COVID-19. The CDR3 loop is CASSQSGSGNQPQHF. CDR3 sequence (DNA): TGTGCCAGCAGCCAATCCGGGTCGGGGAATCAGCCCCAGCATTTT.